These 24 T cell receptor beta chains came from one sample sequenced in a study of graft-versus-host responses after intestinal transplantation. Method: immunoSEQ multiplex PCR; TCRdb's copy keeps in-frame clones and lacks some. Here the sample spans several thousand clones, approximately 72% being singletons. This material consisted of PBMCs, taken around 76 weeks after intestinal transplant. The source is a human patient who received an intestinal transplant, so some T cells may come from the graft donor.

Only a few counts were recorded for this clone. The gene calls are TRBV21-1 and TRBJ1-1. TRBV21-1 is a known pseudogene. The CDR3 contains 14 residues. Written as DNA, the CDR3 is TGTGCCAGCAGCCAAGAGAGTGGTGGCACTGAAGCTTTCTTT. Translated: CASSQESGGTEAFF.

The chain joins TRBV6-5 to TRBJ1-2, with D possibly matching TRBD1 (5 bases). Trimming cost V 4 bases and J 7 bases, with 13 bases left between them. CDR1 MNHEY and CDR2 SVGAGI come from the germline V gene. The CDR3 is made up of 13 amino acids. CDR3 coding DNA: TGTGCCAGCAGTTTACAGGCATCTACTGGCTACACCTTC. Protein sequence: CASSLQASTGYTF.

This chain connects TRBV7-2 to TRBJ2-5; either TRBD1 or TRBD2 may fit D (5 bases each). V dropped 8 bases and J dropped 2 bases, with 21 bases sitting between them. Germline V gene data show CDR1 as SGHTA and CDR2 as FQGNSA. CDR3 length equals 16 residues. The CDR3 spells CASGSPARWGQETQYF. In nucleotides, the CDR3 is TGTGCCAGCGGGTCCCCCGCCCGGTGGGGGCAAGAGACCCAGTACTTC. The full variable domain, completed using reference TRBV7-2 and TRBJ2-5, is GAGVSQSPSNKVTEKGKDVELRCDPISGHTALYWYRQSLGQGLEFLIYFQGNSAPDKSGLPSDRFSAERTGGSVSTLTIQRTQQEDSAVYLCASGSPARWGQETQYFGPGTRLLVL.

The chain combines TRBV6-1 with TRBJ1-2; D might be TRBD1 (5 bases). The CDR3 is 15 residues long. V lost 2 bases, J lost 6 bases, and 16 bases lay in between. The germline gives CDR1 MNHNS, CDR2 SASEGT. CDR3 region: CASSERQGGVDGYTF. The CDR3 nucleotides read TGTGCCAGCAGTGAAAGGCAGGGTGGGGTGGATGGCTACACCTTC.

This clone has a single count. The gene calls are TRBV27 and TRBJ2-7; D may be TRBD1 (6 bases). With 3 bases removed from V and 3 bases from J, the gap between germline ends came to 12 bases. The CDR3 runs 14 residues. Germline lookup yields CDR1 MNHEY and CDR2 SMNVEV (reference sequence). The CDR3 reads CASSFKRQVYEQYF. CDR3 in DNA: TGTGCCAGCAGTTTTAAGAGACAGGTCTACGAGCAGTACTTC.

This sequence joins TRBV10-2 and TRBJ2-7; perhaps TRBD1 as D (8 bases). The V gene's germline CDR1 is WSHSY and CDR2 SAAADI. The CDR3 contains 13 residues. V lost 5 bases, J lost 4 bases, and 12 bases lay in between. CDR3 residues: CASSSQGGYEQYF. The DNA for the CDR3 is TGCGCCAGCAGTTCACAGGGGGGGTACGAGCAGTACTTC.

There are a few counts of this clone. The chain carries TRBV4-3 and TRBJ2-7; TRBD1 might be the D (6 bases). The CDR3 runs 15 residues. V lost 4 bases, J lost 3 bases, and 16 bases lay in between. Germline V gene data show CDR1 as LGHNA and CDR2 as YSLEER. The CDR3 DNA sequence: TGCGCCAGCAGCCCGGGAACCAGGGGAAACTACGAGCAGTACTTC. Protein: CASSPGTRGNYEQYF.

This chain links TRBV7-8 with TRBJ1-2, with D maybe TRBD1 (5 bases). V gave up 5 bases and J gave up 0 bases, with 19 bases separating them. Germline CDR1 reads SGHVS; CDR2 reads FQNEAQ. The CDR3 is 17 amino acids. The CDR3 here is CASSLLGLGPANYGYTF. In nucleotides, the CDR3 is TGTGCCAGCAGCCTCCTGGGGTTGGGGCCGGCTAACTATGGCTACACCTTC.

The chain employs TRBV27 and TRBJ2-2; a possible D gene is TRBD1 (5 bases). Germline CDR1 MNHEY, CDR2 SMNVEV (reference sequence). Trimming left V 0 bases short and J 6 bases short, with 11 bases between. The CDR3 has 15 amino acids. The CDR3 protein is CASSLSILGAGELFF. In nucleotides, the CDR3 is TGTGCCAGCAGTTTATCGATTTTAGGGGCCGGGGAGCTGTTTTTT.

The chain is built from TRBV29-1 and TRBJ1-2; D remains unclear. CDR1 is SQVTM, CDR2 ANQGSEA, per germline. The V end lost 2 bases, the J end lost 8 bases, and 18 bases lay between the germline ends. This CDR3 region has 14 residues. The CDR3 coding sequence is TGCAGCGTTGAACCCACCTGGTCCGAGGTAGGCTACACCTTC. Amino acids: CSVEPTWSEVGYTF.

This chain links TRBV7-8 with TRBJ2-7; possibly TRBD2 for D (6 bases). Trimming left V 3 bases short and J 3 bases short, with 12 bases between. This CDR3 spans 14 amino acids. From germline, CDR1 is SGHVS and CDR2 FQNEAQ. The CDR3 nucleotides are TGTGCCAGCAGCTTGCGGGGACTGGACTACGAGCAGTACTTC. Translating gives CASSLRGLDYEQYF.

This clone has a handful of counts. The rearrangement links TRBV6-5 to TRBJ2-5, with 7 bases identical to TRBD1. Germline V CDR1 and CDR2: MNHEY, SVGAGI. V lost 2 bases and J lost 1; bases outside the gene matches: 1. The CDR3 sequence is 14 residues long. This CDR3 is CASSYTGAQETQYF. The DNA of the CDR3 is TGTGCCAGCAGTTACACAGGGGCCCAAGAGACCCAGTACTTC.

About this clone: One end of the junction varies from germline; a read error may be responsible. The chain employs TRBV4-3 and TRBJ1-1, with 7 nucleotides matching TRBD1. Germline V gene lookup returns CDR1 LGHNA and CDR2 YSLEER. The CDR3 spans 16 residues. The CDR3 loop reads CASTQEQGKGYTEAFF. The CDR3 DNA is TGCGCCAGCACCCAAGAACAGGGGAAGGGGTACACTGAAGCTTTCTTT.

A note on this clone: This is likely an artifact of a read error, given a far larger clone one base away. DNA for the CDR3: TGCGCCAGCAGCCAAGATCTGGGGTTCACTAATGAAATACTGTTTTTT. This codes for CASSQDLGFTNEILFF. This chain connects TRBV4-3 to TRBJ1-4; D gene uncertain. This CDR3 contains 16 residues. Germline values: CDR1 LGHNA, CDR2 YSLEER.

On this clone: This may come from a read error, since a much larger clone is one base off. DNA for the CDR3: TGTTCCAGCAGCTTAGAGGGCCCGCGCCGCAGAAACACCATATATTTT. Protein product: CSSSLEGPRRRNTIYF. The chain carries TRBV11-2 and TRBJ1-3; D gene unclear. The CDR3 is 16 residues long. Looked up from germline, CDR1 is SGHAT and CDR2 is FQNNGV.

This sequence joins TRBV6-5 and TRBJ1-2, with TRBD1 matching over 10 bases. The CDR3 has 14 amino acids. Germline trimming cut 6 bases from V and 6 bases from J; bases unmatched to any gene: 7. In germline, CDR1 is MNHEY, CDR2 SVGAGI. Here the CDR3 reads CASRIPGQGNGYTF. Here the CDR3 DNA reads TGTGCCAGCAGGATACCGGGACAGGGGAATGGCTACACCTTC.

The CDR3 sequence is CASSEGDHTEAFF. DNA for the CDR3: TGTGCCAGCAGTGAGGGTGACCACACTGAAGCTTTCTTT. This chain joins TRBV6-4 and TRBJ1-1; D is ambiguous. V lost 3 bases to trimming and J lost 3 bases, with 8 bases between them. CDR3 length: 13 amino acids. Germline loops: CDR1 MRHNA, CDR2 SNTAGT.

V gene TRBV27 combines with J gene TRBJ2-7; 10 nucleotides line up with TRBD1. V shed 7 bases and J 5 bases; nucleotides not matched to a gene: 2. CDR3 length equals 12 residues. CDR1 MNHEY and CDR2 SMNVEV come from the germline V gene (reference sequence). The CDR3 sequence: CASTGQGNEQYF. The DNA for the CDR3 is TGTGCCAGCACGGGACAGGGGAACGAGCAGTACTTC.

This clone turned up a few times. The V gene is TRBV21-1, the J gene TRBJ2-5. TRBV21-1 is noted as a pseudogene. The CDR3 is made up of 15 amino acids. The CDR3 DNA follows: TGTGCCAGCAGCAAAGGTGGGGGACGTTGGAAGACCCAGTACTTC. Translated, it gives CASSKGGGRWKTQYF.

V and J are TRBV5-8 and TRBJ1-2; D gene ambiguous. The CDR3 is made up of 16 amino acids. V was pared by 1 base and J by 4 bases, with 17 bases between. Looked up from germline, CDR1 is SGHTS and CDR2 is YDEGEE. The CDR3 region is CASSLYAHPGGYGYTF. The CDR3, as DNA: TGTGCCAGCAGCTTGTATGCGCACCCTGGCGGCTATGGCTACACCTTC.

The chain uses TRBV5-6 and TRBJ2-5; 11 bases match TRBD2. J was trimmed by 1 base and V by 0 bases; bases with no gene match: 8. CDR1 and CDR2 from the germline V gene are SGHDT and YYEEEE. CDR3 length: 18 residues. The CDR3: CASSLGLAGHLLQETQYF. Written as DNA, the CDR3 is TGTGCCAGCAGCTTGGGACTAGCGGGGCACCTACTCCAAGAGACCCAGTACTTC.

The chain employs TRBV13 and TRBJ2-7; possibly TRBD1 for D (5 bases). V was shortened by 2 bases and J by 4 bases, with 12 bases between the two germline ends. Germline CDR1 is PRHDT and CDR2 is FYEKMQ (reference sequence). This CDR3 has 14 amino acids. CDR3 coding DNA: TGTGCCAGCAGCTTAAGGGGCGCGGATTACGAGCAGTACTTC. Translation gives CASSLRGADYEQYF.

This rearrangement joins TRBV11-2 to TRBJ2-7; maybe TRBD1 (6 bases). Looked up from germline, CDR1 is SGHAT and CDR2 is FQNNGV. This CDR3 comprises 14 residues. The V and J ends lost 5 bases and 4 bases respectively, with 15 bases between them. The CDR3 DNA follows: TGTGCCAGCAGCCTTAGGGGGACGGATTACGAGCAGTACTTC. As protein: CASSLRGTDYEQYF.

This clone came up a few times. The CDR3: CASSLGTGNQPQHF. CDR3 nucleotide sequence: TGTGCCAGCAGCCTTGGGACAGGGAATCAGCCCCAGCATTTT. The chain employs TRBV12-2 and TRBJ1-5; the table's D gene call, TRBD1, was not cross checked with the DNA. TRBV12-2 is a recognized pseudogene. The CDR3 covers 14 residues.